The 9 T cell receptor beta chains presented below share a single source sample, sequenced in a study of HIV-infected patients and healthy controls (dated by TCRdb to 2014 to 2015). Whole blood was used without fractionating the cells, so the repertoire represented all peripheral T cells without sorting. Library creation used 5' RACE. For sequencing, an Illumina MiSeq was employed. Reverse transcription of about 500 ng RNA was performed with SuperScript III using primers directed against the alpha and beta constant regions. Alpha and beta chain libraries were generated separately via chain-specific third strand synthesis with multiplexing indices. TCRdb's own reprocessing of the public reads used fastp at Q25 and MiXCR and kept productive beta chains. Rows with a matching CDR3 protein are joined into one entry that keeps the most common DNA and genes. The sample has approximately 8,700 distinct CDR3 sequences on record, roughly 7% of them singletons. 30% to 45% of the sample is taken by the ten largest.

This specimen was blood, taken before antiretroviral therapy. The origin of the receptors is an adult with HIV infection.

This clonotype is medium-sized in the sample. The J gene is TRBJ1-2, the V gene TRBV29-1; D remains ambiguous. Trimming stripped 3 bases from V and 3 bases from J, with 5 bases between. Germline values: CDR1 SQVTM, CDR2 ANQGSEA. CDR3 length: 11 amino acids. This CDR3 reads CSVDAYYGYTF. CDR3 sequence (DNA): TGCAGCGTTGATGCCTACTATGGCTACACCTTC.

In its sample, this clonotype was seen many times. The rearrangement joins TRBV7-9 to TRBJ2-1; D may be TRBD2 (7 bases). Deletions cut 5 bases from V and 4 bases from J, with 15 bases between. The germline CDR1 and CDR2 sequences are SEHNR and FQNEAQ (reference sequence). This CDR3 is built from 15 residues. CDR3 nucleotides: TGTGCCAGCAGCCCACCGGGGGGCCCTTACAATGAGCAGTTCTTC. The encoded protein is CASSPPGGPYNEQFF.

This clonotype was detected a few times. The chain uses TRBV5-4 and TRBJ1-5, with a possible D match to TRBD1 (5 bases). In germline, CDR1 is SGHNT, CDR2 YYREEE (reference sequence). This CDR3 has 13 residues. V lost 4 bases, J lost 4 bases, and 9 bases lay in between. The CDR3 here is CASSTGQNQPQHF. The DNA of the CDR3 is TGTGCCAGCAGCACGGGGCAAAATCAGCCCCAGCATTTT.

V and J are TRBV7-2 and TRBJ2-5; D gene uncertain. CDR1 is SGHTA, CDR2 FQGNSA, per germline. The V end was cut by 2 bases, the J end by 5 bases, with 9 bases between. There are 13 residues in the CDR3. This CDR3 reads CASSLRYSETQYF. As DNA, the CDR3 is TGTGCCAGCAGCTTACGATATTCTGAGACCCAGTACTTC.

The rearrangement uses TRBV9 and TRBJ2-3, with 8 positions matching TRBD2. V lost 3 bases to trimming and J lost 6 bases; unmatched junction nucleotides: 9. The CDR3 extends over 15 amino acids. In germline, CDR1 is SGDLS, CDR2 YYNGEE. CDR3 loop: CASSAWAREGDTQYF. Here the CDR3 DNA reads TGTGCCAGCAGCGCCTGGGCACGGGAGGGGGATACGCAGTATTTT. The whole variable domain, remainder taken from reference TRBV9 and TRBJ2-3, is DSGVTQTPKHLITATGQRVTLRCSPRSGDLSVYWYQQSLDQGLQFLIQYYNGEERAKGNILERFSAQQFPDLHSELNLSSLELGDSALYFCASSAWAREGDTQYFGPGTRLTVL.

This clonotype showed up many times. The gene calls are TRBV6-2 or TRBV6-3 and TRBJ2-1, with D hard to call. CDR3 length: 16 residues. Germline V gene lookup returns CDR1 MNHEY and CDR2 SVGEGT. The V and J ends lost 5 bases and 1 base respectively, with 15 bases between them. The CDR3 DNA sequence: TGTGCCAGCAGTAGCGTCTTGATCGGATCCTACAATGAGCAGTTCTTC. Translated, it gives CASSSVLIGSYNEQFF.

This clonotype has a count of ten or more. The genes are TRBV4-2 and TRBJ2-5; D gene unclear. Between the trimmed V and J ends, which lost 4 bases and 1 base, there was a span of 10 bases. The CDR3 loop spans 14 amino acids. The germline gives CDR1 LGHNA, CDR2 YNFKEQ. The CDR3 protein is CASSPMTGQETQYF. DNA of the CDR3: TGTGCCAGCAGCCCAATGACGGGCCAAGAGACCCAGTACTTC.

Ten or more counts support this clonotype. The rearrangement links TRBV27 to TRBJ1-2; the D gene is possibly TRBD1 (6 bases). The CDR3 spans 15 residues. The V gene lost 4 bases and the J gene lost 0 bases, with 12 bases spanning the gap. CDR1 MNHEY and CDR2 SMNVEV come from the germline V gene (reference sequence). The CDR3 DNA reads TGTGCCAGCAGTTCCACAGGGAGGGCTAACTATGGCTACACCTTC. Encoded protein: CASSSTGRANYGYTF.

In regard to this clonotype: Relative to the germline gene, one junction end is altered; a read error may explain this. This rearrangement joins TRBV12-3 or TRBV12-4 to TRBJ1-1; D not resolved. The CDR3 extends over 13 amino acids. CDR3 nucleotides: TGTGCCCGCAGACTGGACGGTTACACTGAAGCTTTCTTT. The encoded protein is CARRLDGYTEAFF.